Each of the 30 T cell receptor beta chains below was sequenced from the same sample in a study of blood T cell repertoires in COVID-19. Some clones are missing from TCRdb's copy, which holds only in-frame ones; the method was immunoSEQ multiplex PCR. Found here are over 85,000 clones, about nine tenths of them singletons; the top ten hold around 5%. The sample comprised peripheral blood. The origin of the receptors is a woman older than 75 with acute or convalescent COVID-19.

CDR3 sequence: CASRGPNYGYTF. The CDR3 bases are TGTGCCAGCAGGGGCCCCAACTATGGCTACACCTTC. The V gene is TRBV6-4, the J gene TRBJ1-2, with unresolved D. Germline V gives CDR1 MRHNA, CDR2 SNTAGT. The CDR3 covers 12 residues. Trimming removed 6 bases at V and 2 bases at J, with 7 bases between.

The rearrangement joins TRBV18 to TRBJ2-3; TRBD1 agrees at 11 bases. Germline lookup yields CDR1 KGHSH and CDR2 LQKENI. This CDR3 has 15 residues. Trimming cost V 0 bases and J 4 bases; bases outside gene matches: 0. This CDR3 reads CASSPPDRGPDTQYF. The CDR3 coding sequence is TGTGCCAGCTCACCACCGGACAGGGGGCCAGATACGCAGTATTTT.

The J gene is TRBJ1-6, the V gene TRBV15; D is uncertain. Trimming pared 0 bases from V and 10 bases from J, leaving 10 bases between. The CDR3 has 14 residues. Germline V gives CDR1 LNHNV, CDR2 YYDKDF (reference sequence). The chain's CDR3 is CATSRDQLRSPLHF. The CDR3 DNA is TGTGCCACCAGCAGAGACCAGTTACGATCACCCCTCCACTTT. The full variable domain, completed using reference TRBV15 and TRBJ1-6, is DAMVIQNPRYQVTQFGKPVTLSCSQTLNHNVMYWYQQKSSQAPKLLFHYYDKDFNNEADTPDNFQSRRPNTSFCFLDIRSPGLGDTAMYLCATSRDQLRSPLHFGNGTRLTVT.

The chain links TRBV30 to TRBJ2-3; no definite D call. The CDR3 runs to 12 residues. V gave up 1 base and J gave up 5 bases, with 7 bases separating them. Germline lookup yields CDR1 GTSNPN and CDR2 SVGIG (reference sequence). CDR3 amino acids: CAWSGRRDTQYF. CDR3 nucleotide sequence: TGTGCCTGGAGTGGGCGGAGAGATACGCAGTATTTT.

The rearrangement joins TRBV6-5 to TRBJ2-1; 9 positions match TRBD2. Germline values: CDR1 MNHEY, CDR2 SVGAGI. V dropped 5 bases and J dropped 7; count of bases not matched to a gene: 6. This CDR3 region has 14 residues. CDR3 nucleotides: TGTGCCAGCAGTCCGGGACTAGCTCGGAATGAGCAGTTCTTC. Residues: CASSPGLARNEQFF.

V and J are TRBV11-1 and TRBJ2-5; D is uncertain. V was pared by 1 base and J by 5 bases, with 14 bases between. CDR1 and CDR2 (germline): SGHAT, FQDESV (reference sequence). CDR3 size: 15 residues. CDR3 loop: CASSLESVLRETQYF. CDR3 nucleotides: TGTGCCAGCAGCTTAGAATCGGTTCTACGGGAGACCCAGTACTTC.

The V and J genes are TRBV27 and TRBJ2-1; 7 positions agree with TRBD2. The CDR3 contains 12 residues. CDR1 is MNHEY, CDR2 SMNVEV, per germline (reference sequence). Trimming at V came to 6 bases and at J to 15 bases, leaving 11 bases not matched to a gene. CDR3 amino acids: CASRTGTINSFF. The CDR3 DNA is TGTGCCAGCAGAACCGGGACTATAAATTCGTTCTTC.

The genes are TRBV11-2 and TRBJ2-4, with D perhaps matching TRBD1 (6 bases). The CDR3 runs to 13 residues. V was pared by 0 bases and J by 15 bases, with 15 bases between. CDR1 is SGHAT, CDR2 FQNNGV, per germline. Here the CDR3 reads CASSLEDRGHRYF. DNA of the CDR3: TGTGCCAGCAGCTTAGAGGACAGAGGGCACAGGTACTTC.

CDR3 in DNA: TGTGCCAGCAAGCGAAGGGAGGCCGGGACCCATCAGCCCCAGCATTTT. This encodes CASKRREAGTHQPQHF. The chain employs TRBV2 and TRBJ1-5, with a weak D call TRBD1 (5 bases). Germline CDR1 SNHLY, CDR2 FYNNEI. The length of the CDR3 is 16 residues. The germline V and J ends were trimmed by 7 bases and 5 bases, with 21 bases remaining between them.

The gene calls are TRBV15 and TRBJ2-5, with D maybe TRBD1 (5 bases). The CDR3 is made up of 15 amino acids. V lost 0 bases, J lost 5 bases, and 13 bases lay in between. Germline V gene data show CDR1 as LNHNV and CDR2 as YYDKDF (reference sequence). This chain's CDR3 is CATSRDQTGGETQYF. CDR3 sequence (DNA): TGTGCCACCAGCAGAGATCAAACAGGTGGTGAGACCCAGTACTTC.

This chain joins TRBV5-1 and TRBJ1-4, with a possible D match to TRBD1 (5 bases). Germline V lookup: CDR1 SGHRS, CDR2 YFSETQ. The CDR3 runs 14 residues. V lost 7 bases and J 2 bases, leaving 12 bases between the germline ends. CDR3 amino acids: CASRRTSTNEKLFF. The CDR3 nucleotides read TGCGCCAGCCGCAGGACATCTACTAATGAAAAACTGTTTTTT.

The J gene is TRBJ1-3, the V gene TRBV3-1 (or the pseudogene TRBV3-2), with D unclear. In germline, CDR1 is LGHDT, CDR2 YNNKEL (reference sequence). Trimming removed 4 bases from V and 0 bases from J, with 13 bases in between. CDR3 length: 16 amino acids. The CDR3 is CASSLTFGPSGNTIYF. The CDR3 bases are TGTGCCAGCAGCCTAACTTTTGGGCCCTCTGGAAACACCATATATTTT.

CDR3 residues: CASSLRGLAGADTQYF. Here the CDR3 DNA reads TGTGCCAGCAGCTTGCGGGGACTAGCGGGAGCAGATACGCAGTATTTT. This chain connects TRBV5-6 to TRBJ2-3; the match to TRBD2 covers 14 bases. This CDR3 is 16 amino acids long. After removal of 1 base from V and 4 bases from J, the junction contained 2 bases not matched to a gene. Per the germline V gene, CDR1 is SGHDT and CDR2 is YYEEEE.

This chain joins TRBV5-4 and TRBJ1-1, with 8 positions matching TRBD1. J gave up 4 bases and V 5 bases, and 7 bases lay outside the gene matches. The CDR3 contains 14 residues. Germline V gives CDR1 SGHNT, CDR2 YYREEE (reference sequence). This CDR3 is CASSSTGVGTEAFF. In DNA, the CDR3 is TGTGCCAGCAGTTCGACAGGGGTCGGCACTGAAGCTTTCTTT.

This chain joins TRBV19 and TRBJ1-3, with 8 bases identical to TRBD1. Germline lookup yields CDR1 LNHDA and CDR2 SQIVND (reference sequence). This CDR3 is 14 amino acids long. V trimming: 8 bases; J trimming: 0 bases; junction bases outside the gene matches: 3. Here the CDR3 reads CASHRGDSGNTIYF. The CDR3 DNA reads TGTGCCAGTCACAGGGGGGACTCTGGAAACACCATATATTTT.

The V call is TRBV2, the J call TRBJ2-7; perhaps TRBD2 as D (6 bases). The V and J ends lost 4 bases and 0 bases respectively, with 13 bases between them. The CDR3 has 15 amino acids. Germline V gene lookup returns CDR1 SNHLY and CDR2 FYNNEI. The CDR3 is CASSGRAGPSYEQYF. For the CDR3, the DNA is TGTGCCAGCAGTGGGCGGGCGGGGCCCTCCTACGAGCAGTACTTC.

The chain links TRBV29-1 to TRBJ2-7, with D tentatively TRBD1 (7 bases). The ends were cut back, 4 bases at V and 2 bases at J, with 9 bases in the middle. There are 12 residues in the CDR3. Per germline, CDR1 SQVTM and CDR2 ANQGSEA. The CDR3: CSVGRGAYEQYF. The CDR3 nucleotides are TGCAGCGTTGGCAGGGGGGCCTACGAGCAGTACTTC.

The V call is TRBV12-3 or TRBV12-4, the J call TRBJ1-2, with 9 bases that match TRBD1. This CDR3 is built from 13 residues. V trimming: 5 bases; J trimming: 6 bases; junction bases outside the gene matches: 4. The CDR3 region is CASSQQGADGYTF. DNA for the CDR3: TGTGCCAGCAGTCAACAGGGGGCAGATGGCTACACCTTC.

This clone was recorded only once. This chain uses TRBV30 with TRBJ2-5; 10 nucleotides align to TRBD1. Germline assignment: CDR1 GTSNPN and CDR2 SVGIG (reference sequence). V gave up 4 bases and J gave up 1 base; unmatched junction bases: 9. The CDR3 length is 16 residues. The DNA of the CDR3 is TGTGCCTGGAACGCCCCGGGACAGGGGTTCCAAGAGACCCAGTACTTC. Residues: CAWNAPGQGFQETQYF.

This clone was observed a few times. Here the CDR3 reads CASSPGTGGYEQYF. CDR3 DNA sequence: TGCGCCAGCAGCCCCGGGACAGGGGGTTACGAGCAGTACTTC. The gene calls are TRBV5-1 and TRBJ2-7, with 11 bases identical to TRBD1. The CDR3 consists of 14 residues. The germline V gene has CDR1 SGHRS and CDR2 YFSETQ. The V segment lost 4 bases and the J segment 4 bases; nucleotides outside the gene matches: 4.

This clone showed up just a few times. The V gene is TRBV5-1, the J gene TRBJ1-1; D is possibly TRBD1 (5 bases). Germline V gene sequence: CDR1 SGHRS, CDR2 YFSETQ. Trimming cost V 0 bases and J 5 bases, with 11 bases left between them. The CDR3 loop spans 14 amino acids. CDR3 DNA: TGCGCCAGCAGCTTGGAGCAGGGTGGGACTGAAGCTTTCTTT. It translates to CASSLEQGGTEAFF.

CDR3 amino acids: CASSPESRGRGYGYTF. For the CDR3, the DNA is TGTGCCAGCAGTCCCGAATCCAGGGGGCGCGGGTATGGCTACACCTTC. The V call is TRBV27, the J call TRBJ1-2; 8 nucleotides align to TRBD1. The CDR3 has 16 amino acids. The germline V gene has CDR1 MNHEY and CDR2 SMNVEV (reference sequence). V lost 5 bases, J lost 5 bases, and 13 bases stayed unmatched.

This rearrangement joins TRBV5-1 to TRBJ2-3, with D possibly matching TRBD1 (6 bases). The V gene lost 4 bases and the J gene lost 4 bases, with 16 bases spanning the gap. CDR1 and CDR2 (germline): SGHRS, YFSETQ. The CDR3 covers 15 residues. DNA for the CDR3: TGCGCCAGCAGCCTGGACGTGGGGGCGGCAGATACGCAGTATTTT. Its protein is CASSLDVGAADTQYF.

This chain joins TRBV9 and TRBJ1-2, with TRBD1 identical over 8 bases. CDR1 is SGDLS and CDR2 is YYNGEE in the germline V gene. This CDR3 contains 15 residues. The ends lost 1 base at V and 4 bases at J; junction bases unmatched: 6. The CDR3 sequence: CASSVTGQGGYGYTF. The CDR3 nucleotides are TGTGCCAGCAGCGTAACAGGACAGGGTGGCTATGGCTACACCTTC. The entire variable domain, with the rest obtained from reference TRBV9 and TRBJ1-2, is as follows: DSGVTQTPKHLITATGQRVTLRCSPRSGDLSVYWYQQSLDQGLQFLIQYYNGEERAKGNILERFSAQQFPDLHSELNLSSLELGDSALYFCASSVTGQGGYGYTFGSGTRLTVV.

The chain is built from TRBV27 and TRBJ2-7; 8 positions match TRBD2. J was trimmed by 6 bases and V by 0 bases; bases with no gene match: 4. Germline V gene data show CDR1 as MNHEY and CDR2 as SMNVEV (reference sequence). The CDR3 is made up of 14 amino acids. The CDR3 DNA reads TGTGCCAGCAGTTTATCGGACGGGAGGGGCGAGCAGTACTTC. The encoded protein is CASSLSDGRGEQYF.

The rearrangement joins TRBV21-1 to TRBJ1-1; the table's D call TRBD1 went unverified against the DNA. TRBV21-1 is listed as a pseudogene. The CDR3 runs 16 residues. The CDR3, as DNA: TGTGCCAGCAGCAAAGATACGACAGGGGACTACACTGAAGCTTTCTTT. It specifies CASSKDTTGDYTEAFF.

This CDR3 is CAWRTAGGPGEQFF. CDR3 DNA sequence: TGTGCCTGGCGGACGGCGGGGGGGCCAGGGGAGCAGTTCTTC. The chain carries TRBV30 and TRBJ2-1, with TRBD2 identical over 9 bases. CDR1 is GTSNPN and CDR2 is SVGIG in the germline V gene (reference sequence). With 5 bases clipped from V and 10 bases from J, the junction kept 12 bases outside the gene matches. The CDR3 spans 14 residues. Filled out from reference TRBV30 and TRBJ2-1, the complete variable domain reads SQTIHQWPATLVQPVGSPLSLECTVEGTSNPNLYWYRQAAGRGLQLLFYSVGIGQISSEVPQNLSASRPQDRQFILSSKKLLLSDSGFYLCAWRTAGGPGEQFFGPGTRLTVL.

Written as DNA, the CDR3 is TGTGCCAGCAGCCAAGCGGCCGGGGGGCCTGCTGCGCAGTATTTT. This codes for CASSQAAGGPAAQYF. The chain links TRBV3-1 (or the pseudogene TRBV3-2) to TRBJ2-3, with a weak D call TRBD2 (7 bases). Germline loops: CDR1 LGHDT, CDR2 YNNKEL (reference sequence). The CDR3 loop spans 15 amino acids. Trimming took 1 base from V and 10 from J, leaving 18 bases between them.

The chain recombines TRBV5-5 with TRBJ1-5; D gene unclear. Germline V gene lookup returns CDR1 SGHKS and CDR2 YYEKEE (reference sequence). CDR3 size: 10 residues. The V and J ends lost 9 bases and 8 bases respectively, with 9 bases between them. The CDR3 nucleotides are TGTGCCACCCTAAACGAGCCCCAGCATTTT. The encoded protein is CATLNEPQHF.

The genes are TRBV19 and TRBJ2-1; TRBD1 is a possible D gene (5 bases). Trimming shortened V by 6 bases and J by 0 bases, and 12 bases separated the two germline ends. This CDR3 spans 15 amino acids. Germline assignment: CDR1 LNHDA and CDR2 SQIVND (reference sequence). CDR3 protein: CASSPDRSSYNEQFF. The CDR3 DNA follows: TGTGCCAGTAGCCCTGACAGAAGCTCCTACAATGAGCAGTTCTTC.